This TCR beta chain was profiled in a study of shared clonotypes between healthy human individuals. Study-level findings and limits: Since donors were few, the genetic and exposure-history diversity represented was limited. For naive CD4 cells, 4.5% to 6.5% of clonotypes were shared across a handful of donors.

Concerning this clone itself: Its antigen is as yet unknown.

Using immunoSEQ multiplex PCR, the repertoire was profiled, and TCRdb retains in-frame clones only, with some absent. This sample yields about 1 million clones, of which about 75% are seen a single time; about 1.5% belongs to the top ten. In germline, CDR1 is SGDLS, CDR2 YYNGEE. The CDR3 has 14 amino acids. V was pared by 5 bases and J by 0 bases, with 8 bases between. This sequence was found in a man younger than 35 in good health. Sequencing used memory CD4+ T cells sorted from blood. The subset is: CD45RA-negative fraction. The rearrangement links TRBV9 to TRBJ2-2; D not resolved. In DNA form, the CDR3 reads TGTGCCAGCAGGGAAGCTACGAACACCGGGGAGCTGTTTTTT. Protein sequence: CASREATNTGELFF.